The 3 T cell receptor beta chains listed next were all sequenced from one sample in a study of blood T cells in healthy people across ages. A second PCR, run for about 7 to 11 cycles, used a sample-barcoded 5' primer plus a J-beta primer mix. TCRdb fed the 5' RACE reads into MiXCR, producing one record per CDR3 protein. The sample has roughly 1,700,000 distinct CDR3 sequences, 25% to 30% seen once. The sample consisted of blood. The receptors here all came from a woman in her 30s in good health.

This clonotype occurred many times. This chain connects TRBV12-3 or TRBV12-4 to TRBJ1-2, with D unclear. This CDR3 is built from 13 residues. The V and J ends lost 5 bases and 2 bases respectively, with 9 bases between them. In DNA form, the CDR3 reads TGTGCCAGCAGTGTCACGGGGAACTATGGCTACACCTTC. Translation: CASSVTGNYGYTF.

This clonotype was observed at least ten times. CDR3 loop: CASSLAERQPQHF. The CDR3 DNA reads TGTGCCAGCAGCTTAGCCGAACGTCAGCCCCAGCATTTT. The chain joins TRBV7-2 to TRBJ1-5; D is unresolved. The CDR3 covers 13 residues. The germline V gene has CDR1 SGHTA and CDR2 FQGNSA. Trimming stripped 0 bases from V and 6 bases from J, with 6 bases between.

CDR3 amino acids: CASSSGVGLNQPQHF. CDR3 DNA: TGTGCCAGCAGTTCCGGGGTCGGACTTAATCAGCCCCAGCATTTT. The chain links TRBV27 to TRBJ1-5; no reliable D call. The CDR3 consists of 15 residues. CDR1 and CDR2 (germline): MNHEY, SMNVEV (reference sequence). V lost 4 bases and J 4 bases, leaving 14 bases between the germline ends.